What follows are 11 T cell receptor beta chains derived from one specimen sequenced in a study of neoadjuvant anti-PD-1 for oral cavity cancer. Generated by immunoSEQ multiplex PCR, the TCRdb table keeps only in-frame clones and is missing some. Of fewer than 90,000 clones in the sample, 70% to 90% are singletons; the top ten hold 3% to 3.5%. Time point indicated: after neoadjuvant nivolumab, at surgical resection. The specimen was PBMCs, collected after nivolumab (anti-PD-1) treatment. Source of these receptors: a person aged 40-85 years with oral cavity squamous cell carcinoma.

J is TRBJ2-3 and V is TRBV19; D is perhaps TRBD1 or TRBD2 (6 bases each). This CDR3 is built from 15 residues. Germline V gives CDR1 LNHDA, CDR2 SQIVND (reference sequence). V was cut by 7 bases and J by 6 bases, with 20 bases left in between. The CDR3: CASTISGGGRDTQYF. The CDR3 coding sequence is TGTGCCAGTACCATCTCCGGAGGGGGGAGGGATACGCAGTATTTT.

This rearrangement joins TRBV6-5 to TRBJ1-2; D is unclear. In germline, CDR1 is MNHEY, CDR2 SVGAGI. V was pared by 4 bases and J by 4 bases, with 16 bases between. The CDR3 consists of 15 residues. CDR3 protein: CASSSVTQGLYGYTF. Here the CDR3 DNA reads TGTGCCAGCAGTTCGGTTACACAAGGACTCTATGGCTACACCTTC.

This clone was observed a few times. The chain joins TRBV7-9 to TRBJ1-1; D unresolved. Germline lookup yields CDR1 SEHNR and CDR2 FQNEAQ (reference sequence). The CDR3 runs 14 residues. Trimming left V 1 base short and J 0 bases short, with 6 bases between. The CDR3 sequence: CASSLGLMNTEAFF. Here the CDR3 DNA reads TGTGCCAGCAGCTTAGGACTCATGAACACTGAAGCTTTCTTT.

The rearrangement uses TRBV28 and TRBJ2-7; no clear D gene. Trimming shortened V by 5 bases and J by 2 bases, and 13 bases separated the two germline ends. This CDR3 has 14 residues. Germline loops: CDR1 MDHEN, CDR2 SYDVKM. The CDR3 protein is CASSPHGRTYEQYF. CDR3 bases: TGTGCCAGCAGTCCCCACGGACGGACCTACGAGCAGTACTTC.

This chain uses TRBV19 with TRBJ2-7, with 9 bases identical to TRBD2. V gave up 2 bases and J gave up 4 bases; unmatched junction bases: 6. Germline V lookup: CDR1 LNHDA, CDR2 SQIVND (reference sequence). The CDR3 covers 15 residues. The CDR3 is CASSISLAGVYEQYF. The DNA for the CDR3 is TGTGCCAGTAGTATATCGTTAGCGGGAGTGTACGAGCAGTACTTC. The full variable domain, completed using reference TRBV19 and TRBJ2-7, is DGGITQSPKYLFRKEGQNVTLSCEQNLNHDAMYWYRQDPGQGLRLIYYSQIVNDFQKGDIAEGYSVSREKKESFPLTVTSAQKNPTAFYLCASSISLAGVYEQYFGPGTRLTVT.

This CDR3 reads CASSGSQGKNIQYF. The CDR3 DNA reads TGTGCCAGCAGTGGGTCACAGGGTAAAAACATTCAGTACTTC. The gene calls are TRBV2 and TRBJ2-4, with TRBD1 as a possible D gene (6 bases). From germline, CDR1 is SNHLY and CDR2 FYNNEI. Trimming left V 4 bases short and J 4 bases short, with 11 bases between. CDR3 size: 14 residues.

The gene calls are TRBV30 and TRBJ2-7, with no clear D. The CDR3 consists of 13 residues. V lost 2 bases and J lost 6, with 14 bases in between. Germline-derived CDR1 and CDR2 are GTSNPN and SVGIG (reference sequence). The CDR3 spells CAWSPQLVSEQYF. CDR3 nucleotide sequence: TGTGCCTGGAGTCCGCAATTAGTGAGCGAGCAGTACTTC.

The chain carries TRBV25-1 and TRBJ2-5; D is perhaps TRBD1 or TRBD2 (5 bases each). Germline CDR1 MGHDK, CDR2 SYGVNS. The ends were cut back, 4 bases at V and 4 bases at J, with 13 bases in the middle. The CDR3 extends over 14 amino acids. CDR3 nucleotide sequence: TGTGCCAGCAGTGCCGAGGGGTGGGGAGAGACCCAGTACTTC. Protein: CASSAEGWGETQYF.

The V call is TRBV5-1, the J call TRBJ2-7; maybe TRBD2 (6 bases). The V end lost 0 bases, the J end lost 3 bases, and 13 bases lay between the germline ends. Per the germline V gene, CDR1 is SGHRS and CDR2 is YFSETQ. This CDR3 spans 15 amino acids. In DNA form, the CDR3 reads TGCGCCAGCAGCTTGGGACTAGTCTTTGACTACGAGCAGTACTTC. As protein: CASSLGLVFDYEQYF.

The gene calls are TRBV28 and TRBJ1-4; tentative D call: TRBD1 (5 bases). CDR3 length equals 14 residues. V was pared by 5 bases and J by 7 bases, with 14 bases between. Germline CDR1 MDHEN, CDR2 SYDVKM. The CDR3 DNA reads TGTGCCAGCAGTATAAGGGCGGACATTGAAAAACTGTTTTTT. It translates to CASSIRADIEKLFF.

The rearrangement joins TRBV7-3 to TRBJ2-1; no firm D call. Germline V lookup: CDR1 SGHTA, CDR2 FQGTGA. The CDR3 has 14 amino acids. Trimming shortened V by 0 bases and J by 5 bases, and 8 bases separated the two germline ends. Here the CDR3 DNA reads TGTGCCAGCAGCTTAACACCCCTAGACAATGAGCAGTTCTTC. Translation gives CASSLTPLDNEQFF.